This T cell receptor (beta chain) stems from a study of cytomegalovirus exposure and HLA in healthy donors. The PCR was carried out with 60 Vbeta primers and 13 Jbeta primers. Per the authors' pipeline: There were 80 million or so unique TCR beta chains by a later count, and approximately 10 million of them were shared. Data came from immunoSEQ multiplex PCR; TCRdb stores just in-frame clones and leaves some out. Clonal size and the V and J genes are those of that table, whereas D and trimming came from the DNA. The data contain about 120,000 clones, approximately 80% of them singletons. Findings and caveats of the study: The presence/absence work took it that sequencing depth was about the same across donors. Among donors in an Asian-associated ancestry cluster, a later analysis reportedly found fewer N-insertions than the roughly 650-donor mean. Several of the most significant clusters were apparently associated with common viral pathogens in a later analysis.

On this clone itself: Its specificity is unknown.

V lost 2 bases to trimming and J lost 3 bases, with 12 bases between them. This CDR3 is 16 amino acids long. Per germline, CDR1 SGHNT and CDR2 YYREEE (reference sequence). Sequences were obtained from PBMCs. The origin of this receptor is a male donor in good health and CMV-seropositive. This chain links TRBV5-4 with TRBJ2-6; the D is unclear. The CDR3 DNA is TGTGCCAGCAGCTTTTTAAGGCCAGGTGGGGCCAACGTCCTGACTTTC. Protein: CASSFLRPGGANVLTF.